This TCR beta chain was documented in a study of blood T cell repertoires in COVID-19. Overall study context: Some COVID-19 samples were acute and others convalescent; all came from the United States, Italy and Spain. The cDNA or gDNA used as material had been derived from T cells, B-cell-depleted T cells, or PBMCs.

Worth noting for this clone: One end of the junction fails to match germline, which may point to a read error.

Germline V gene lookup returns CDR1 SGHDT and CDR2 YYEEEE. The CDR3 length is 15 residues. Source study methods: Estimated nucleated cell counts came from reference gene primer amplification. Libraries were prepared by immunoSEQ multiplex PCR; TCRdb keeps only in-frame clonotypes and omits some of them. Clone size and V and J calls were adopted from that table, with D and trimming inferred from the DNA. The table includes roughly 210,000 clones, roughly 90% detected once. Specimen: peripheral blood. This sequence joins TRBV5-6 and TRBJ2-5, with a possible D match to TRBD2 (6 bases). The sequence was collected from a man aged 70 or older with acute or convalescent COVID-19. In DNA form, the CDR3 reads TGTGCCAGCAGCTTGGATAGCGGCCCCCAAGGGACCCAGTACTTC. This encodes CASSLDSGPQGTQYF.